This is a list of T cell receptor beta chains from one sample in a study of PD-L1 blockade in urothelial cancer. TCRdb's copy holds only in-frame clones and misses some; the assay was immunoSEQ multiplex PCR. The sample has around 41,000 clones; about 88% are singletons. The sample consisted of PBMCs, taken around atezolizumab (anti-PD-L1) treatment. The origin of the receptors is an older woman with urothelial cancer. The CDR3 runs from the conserved cysteine through the conserved F or W. The D gene is left open where the match is weak. Part of the rows lack a size; the others show once, few, many or a class for expanded clones.

CASSLGPINQPQHF TGTGCCAGCAGCTTAGGGCCGATCAATCAGCCCCAGCATTTT NA TRBJ1-5 TRBV7-2 NA
CASNLMEGEAFF TGTGCCAGCAACCTTATGGAGGGTGAAGCTTTCTTT NA TRBJ1-1 TRBV5-8 NA
CATSRVSGGAGDQPQHF TGTGCCACCAGCAGAGTATCGGGGGGCGCAGGCGATCAGCCCCAGCATTTT NA TRBJ1-5 TRBV15 NA
CASSPELAHPRTDTQYF TGTGCCAGCTCACCTGAACTAGCGCACCCGCGGACAGATACGCAGTATTTT NA TRBJ2-3 TRBV18 TRBD2
CASSTLGLAGNSYNEQFF TGTGCCAGTAGTACCCTGGGACTAGCGGGAAACTCCTACAATGAGCAGTTCTTC NA TRBJ2-1 TRBV19 TRBD2
CASSQNPTGGYGYTF TGTGCCAGCAGTCAAAACCCGACAGGGGGCTATGGCTACACCTTC NA TRBJ1-2 TRBV6-5 TRBD1
CASSQDWGVTFF TGTGCCAGCAGCCAGGACTGGGGGGTGACTTTCTTT NA TRBJ1-1 TRBV28 NA
CAIWADNYGYTF TGTGCCATTTGGGCCGATAACTATGGCTACACCTTC NA TRBJ1-2 TRBV6-5 NA
CASSYEASTDTQYF TGCGCCAGCAGTTACGAGGCTAGCACAGATACGCAGTATTTT few TRBJ2-3 TRBV5-1 NA
CASSPEAGGPVYSYEQYF TGTGCCAGCAGCCCCGAGGCAGGGGGACCGGTGTATTCGTACGAGCAGTACTTC NA TRBJ2-7 TRBV9 TRBD1
CASRGQGNEQYF TGTGCCAGCCGTGGACAGGGGAACGAGCAGTACTTC once TRBJ2-7 TRBV6-1 TRBD1
CASRPGGLASEQYF TGTGCCAGCAGGCCTGGGGGACTAGCGTCCGAGCAGTACTTC NA TRBJ2-7 TRBV5-4 TRBD2
CASSENREGFQFF TGTGCCAGCAGTGAGAACAGGGAGGGCTTTCAGTTCTTC NA TRBJ2-1 TRBV2 NA
CASSSGLTHNEQFF TGTGCCAGCAGCTCGGGACTTACACACAATGAGCAGTTCTTC once TRBJ2-1 TRBV11-3 NA
CASSPRVLAGGEQYF TGTGCCAGCAGCCCCCGGGTACTAGCGGGAGGCGAGCAGTACTTC NA TRBJ2-7 TRBV16 TRBD2
CASSQVSAGSNYGYTF TGTGCCAGCAGCCAAGTTTCGGCAGGATCAAACTATGGCTACACCTTC NA TRBJ1-2 TRBV4-2 NA
CASSQYSEAFF TGTGCCAGCAGCCAGTATTCCGAAGCTTTCTTT NA TRBJ1-1 TRBV11-2 NA
CSASRGEGYTF TGCAGTGCTAGCAGGGGAGAAGGCTACACCTTC many TRBJ1-2 TRBV20-1 NA
CASRRRSNRDSLSWELFF TGTGCCAGCAGACGTAGGAGCAACCGGGACAGCCTATCCTGGGAGCTGTTTTTT many TRBJ2-2 TRBV7-9 TRBD1
CASSVGQGHTGANVLTF TGTGCCAGCAGCGTCGGACAGGGGCACACTGGGGCCAACGTCCTGACTTTC NA TRBJ2-6 TRBV9 TRBD1
CASSERDWYEQYF TGCGCCAGCAGCGAAAGGGACTGGTACGAGCAGTACTTC NA TRBJ2-7 TRBV4-1 NA
CASSTQTSGVTDTQYF TGTGCCAGTAGTACACAAACTAGCGGGGTCACAGATACGCAGTATTTT NA TRBJ2-3 TRBV19 TRBD2
CASSHGTAIAKNIQYF TGCGCCAGCAGCCACGGGACAGCAATAGCCAAAAACATTCAGTACTTC NA TRBJ2-4 TRBV4-3 TRBD1
CASSPDRGSEKLFF TGCGCCAGCAGCCCAGACAGGGGAAGTGAAAAACTGTTTTTT NA TRBJ1-4 TRBV4-1 TRBD1
CASSYFSTGGGGYTF TGTGCCAGCAGTTACTTTTCCACAGGGGGTGGTGGCTACACCTTC NA TRBJ1-2 TRBV6-5 TRBD1
CASSQAGTAIEKLFF TGCGCCAGCAGCCAAGCCGGGACAGCGATTGAAAAACTGTTTTTT NA TRBJ1-4 TRBV4-3 TRBD1
CASSPDGDRVSYEQYF TGTGCCAGCAGCCCGGATGGGGACAGGGTTTCCTACGAGCAGTACTTC NA TRBJ2-7 TRBV5-6 TRBD1
CSVDEPSGSNTGELFF TGCAGCGTTGATGAACCTAGCGGGAGCAACACCGGGGAGCTGTTTTTT NA TRBJ2-2 TRBV29-1 TRBD2
CAISARQADNSPLHF TGTGCCATCAGTGCTAGACAGGCGGATAATTCACCCCTCCACTTT NA TRBJ1-6 TRBV10-3 NA
CASSFLGTGTDTQYF TGTGCCAGCAGTTTTCTCGGGACAGGGACAGATACGCAGTATTTT NA TRBJ2-3 TRBV28 TRBD1
CASSLAPTSGGIAKNIQYF TGTGCCAGCAGCTTGGCCCCGACTAGCGGGGGGATAGCCAAAAACATTCAGTACTTC NA TRBJ2-4 TRBV5-6 TRBD2
CASSLGGGPSYGYTF TGTGCCAGCAGCTTAGGGGGGGGGCCCTCCTATGGCTACACCTTC NA TRBJ1-2 TRBV7-3 NA
CASSPTTGANVLTF TGTGCCAGCAGCCCCACTACCGGGGCCAACGTCCTGACTTTC NA TRBJ2-6 TRBV5-6 NA
CASSLDGGLVEKLFF TGTGCCAGCAGCTTAGACGGGGGGCTTGTGGAAAAACTGTTTTTT NA TRBJ1-4 TRBV7-2 NA
CASSFRSGRAPETQYF TGTGCCAGCAGTTTTCGTAGCGGGAGGGCCCCAGAGACCCAGTACTTC NA TRBJ2-5 TRBV28 TRBD2
CASSSPTVHGYTF TGTGCCAGCAGTTCCCCCACAGTCCATGGCTACACCTTC NA TRBJ1-2 TRBV28 NA
CASSRLAGTNWFF TGTGCCAGCAGCCGTCTAGCGGGGACCAATTGGTTCTTC NA TRBJ2-1 TRBV16 TRBD2
CASSFGGFPTTDTQYF TGTGCCAGCAGCTTCGGCGGGTTCCCCACTACAGATACGCAGTATTTT NA TRBJ2-3 TRBV7-2 NA
CASSLGPGTSVYNEQFF TGCGCCAGCAGCTTGGGTCCCGGGACTAGCGTTTACAATGAGCAGTTCTTC NA TRBJ2-1 TRBV5-1 TRBD2
CASSELWRDEQYF TGTGCCAGCAGTGAACTCTGGAGGGACGAGCAGTACTTC once TRBJ2-7 TRBV25-1 NA
CASSLGHGRPQHF TGTGCCAGCAGTTTGGGACATGGGCGGCCCCAGCATTTT NA TRBJ1-5 TRBV27 NA
CASSEGSSGNQPQHF TGTGCCAGCAGTGAAGGTTCGTCCGGCAATCAGCCCCAGCATTTT NA TRBJ1-5 TRBV6-1 NA
CATSPGGTDTQYF TGTGCCACCAGCCCGGGGGGCACAGATACGCAGTATTTT once TRBJ2-3 TRBV15 NA
CASSEGTGSGEQFF TGTGCCAGCAGTGAAGGGACAGGGTCGGGTGAGCAGTTCTTC once TRBJ2-1 TRBV2 TRBD1
CASSSGAGNTDTQYF TGTGCCAGCAGCTCGGGAGCGGGAAACACAGATACGCAGTATTTT NA TRBJ2-3 TRBV5-8 TRBD2
CASSLSQGAGGYTF TGTGCCAGCAGTTTATCACAGGGGGCGGGTGGCTACACCTTC NA TRBJ1-2 TRBV27 TRBD1
CASSELGGTGQYEQYF TGCGCCAGCAGTGAGTTAGGCGGGACAGGACAGTACGAGCAGTACTTC NA TRBJ2-7 TRBV10-2 TRBD1
CASSYGQGPNQPQHF TGTGCCAGCAGTTACGGACAGGGGCCCAATCAGCCCCAGCATTTT once TRBJ1-5 TRBV6-6 TRBD1
CSVVFLGQGVYGYTF TGCAGCGTTGTCTTCTTGGGACAGGGGGTGTATGGCTACACCTTC NA TRBJ1-2 TRBV29-1 TRBD1
CASSVDSGSSSYEQYF TGTGCCAGCAGCGTAGACAGCGGGTCATCTTCCTACGAGCAGTACTTC once TRBJ2-7 TRBV9 NA
CASSTEAGGPSTDTQYF TGTGCCAGCAGTACAGAAGCGGGGGGGCCTAGCACAGATACGCAGTATTTT NA TRBJ2-3 TRBV2 TRBD2
CASSVAASGGLTQYF TGTGCCAGCAGCGTAGCGGCTAGCGGGGGCCTGACCCAGTACTTC NA TRBJ2-5 TRBV9 TRBD2
CASSFRTSGGDTQYF TGTGCCAGCAGCTTTCGGACTTCCGGAGGAGATACGCAGTATTTT once TRBJ2-3 TRBV5-4 NA
CASSLYMRPYEQYF TGTGCCAGCAGCTTATACATGCGGCCCTACGAGCAGTACTTC NA TRBJ2-7 TRBV7-3 NA
CASSRQGAYGYTF TGTGCCAGCAGTCGACAGGGGGCCTATGGCTACACCTTC NA TRBJ1-2 TRBV6-6 TRBD1
CASKSDLDNEQFF TGTGCCAGCAAGTCGGACTTAGACAATGAGCAGTTCTTC once TRBJ2-1 TRBV27 NA
CASSLQGYTTEAFF TGTGCCAGCAGTTTACAGGGTTACACCACTGAAGCTTTCTTT once TRBJ1-1 TRBV27 NA
CASSLDRTVGEQYF TGTGCCAGCAGCTTAGATCGGACAGTTGGTGAGCAGTACTTC NA TRBJ2-7 TRBV11-2 NA